The 29 T cell receptor beta chains below come from one sample, sequenced in a study of early T cells in non-severe SARS-CoV-2 infection. TCRdb recomputed calls from the 5' RACE reads with MiXCR, one row per CDR3 protein. The profile shows more than 65,000 distinct CDR3 sequences, roughly 13% of them singletons. Sequencing was carried out using whole blood. These receptors came from an adult who was a healthcare worker with PCR-confirmed SARS-CoV-2 infection or an uninfected control (not recorded which).

In its sample, this clonotype was seen a few times. The chain recombines TRBV29-1 with TRBJ2-5; D unresolved. V lost 4 bases and J 5 bases, leaving 11 bases between the germline ends. This CDR3 comprises 12 residues. Germline V gives CDR1 SQVTM, CDR2 ANQGSEA. The CDR3 sequence: CSVAQTRETQYF. The CDR3 nucleotides are TGCAGCGTTGCTCAGACACGGGAGACCCAGTACTTC. Full variable domain (missing parts from reference TRBV29-1 and TRBJ2-5): SAVISQKPSRDICQRGTSLTIQCQVDSQVTMMFWYRQQPGQSLTLIATANQGSEATYESGFVIDKFPISRPNLTFSTLTVSNMSPEDSSIYLCSVAQTRETQYFGPGTRLLVL.

This chain connects TRBV12-3 or TRBV12-4 to TRBJ2-3, with TRBD2 as a possible D gene (6 bases). This CDR3 region has 18 residues. Trimming took off 4 bases at V and 0 bases at J, with 20 bases between the two ends. CDR3 DNA sequence: TGTGCCAGCAGTTCCCGCCGGGGGAGGCAGCTTAGCACAGATACGCAGTATTTT. Translation: CASSSRRGRQLSTDTQYF.

The chain couples TRBV29-1 to TRBJ2-2; possibly TRBD1 for D (6 bases). The CDR3 loop spans 12 amino acids. V was trimmed by 7 bases and J by 6 bases, leaving 12 bases between them. CDR1 and CDR2 (germline): SQVTM, ANQGSEA. The CDR3 loop is CSASQGSGELFF. The CDR3 DNA reads TGCAGCGCATCACAGGGTTCCGGGGAGCTGTTTTTT.

The chain carries TRBV12-3 or TRBV12-4 and TRBJ2-1, with D unclear. CDR3 length: 11 residues. V was clipped by 5 bases and J by 5 bases, with 4 bases between them. CDR3 sequence: CASSMNNEQFF. CDR3 DNA: TGTGCCAGCAGTATGAACAATGAGCAGTTCTTC.

This clonotype was picked up a small number of times. The V call is TRBV4-1, the J call TRBJ1-2, with 9 bases lining up with TRBD1. V shed 0 bases and J 0 bases; nucleotides not matched to a gene: 5. CDR3 size: 17 residues. Germline V lookup: CDR1 MGHRA, CDR2 YSYEKL. The CDR3 is CASSQDTGGLTNYGYTF. The CDR3 DNA is TGCGCCAGCAGCCAAGATACAGGGGGCCTGACTAACTATGGCTACACCTTC.

This sequence joins TRBV10-2 and TRBJ2-5; D possibly corresponds to TRBD1 (5 bases). The germline gives CDR1 WSHSY, CDR2 SAAADI. This CDR3 has 14 residues. Trimming cost V 2 bases and J 5 bases, with 12 bases left between them. CDR3 loop: CASSEGRALETQYF. The CDR3 DNA reads as TGCGCCAGCAGTGAGGGCAGGGCTTTGGAGACCCAGTACTTC.

This clonotype was observed a handful of times. V gene TRBV29-1 combines with J gene TRBJ1-1; 7 bases align to TRBD1. The CDR3 runs 13 residues. J gave up 1 base and V 5 bases, and 4 bases lay outside the gene matches. Germline assignment: CDR1 SQVTM and CDR2 ANQGSEA. As DNA, the CDR3 is TGCAGCGTTCAAAGGGGGCCGAACACTGAAGCTTTCTTT. This codes for CSVQRGPNTEAFF.

This clonotype was detected ten times or more. V and J are TRBV5-8 and TRBJ2-1; TRBD1 agrees at 8 bases. Germline CDR1 and CDR2: SGHTS and YDEGEE. CDR3 length: 14 amino acids. With V trimmed by 4 bases and J by 9 bases, 9 bases remained unmatched. Written as DNA, the CDR3 is TGTGCCAGCAGCACCGGACAGGGTAGGACTGAGCAGTTCTTC. Translated: CASSTGQGRTEQFF.

This clonotype was seen many times. V gene TRBV29-1 combines with J gene TRBJ2-1; no firm D call. The CDR3 runs 11 residues. Germline V gene sequence: CDR1 SQVTM, CDR2 ANQGSEA. The ends were cut back, 4 bases at V and 10 bases at J, with 11 bases in the middle. In DNA form, the CDR3 reads TGCAGCGTTGCTGTTCTCCGCGAGCAGTTCTTC. Amino acid sequence: CSVAVLREQFF.

The chain links TRBV29-1 to TRBJ2-5; D is perhaps TRBD2 (6 bases). The CDR3 length is 12 residues. V was pared by 4 bases and J by 5 bases, with 11 bases between. The germline gives CDR1 SQVTM, CDR2 ANQGSEA. CDR3 in amino acids: CSVGLSGETQYF. The DNA of the CDR3 is TGCAGCGTTGGCCTCAGCGGGGAGACCCAGTACTTC.

This clonotype was counted between two and nine times. This rearrangement joins TRBV5-6 to TRBJ2-1, with 7 positions matching TRBD2. CDR3 length equals 17 residues. CDR1 SGHDT and CDR2 YYEEEE come from the germline V gene. After removal of 3 bases from V and 3 bases from J, the junction contained 12 bases not matched to a gene. The CDR3 nucleotides are TGTGCCAGCAGCTGGGCGGGAATGGGACTAAACTACAATGAGCAGTTCTTC. Translation gives CASSWAGMGLNYNEQFF.

This clonotype was detected many times. V usage is TRBV11-3 and J usage is TRBJ1-1; 7 nucleotides line up with TRBD1. With 5 bases clipped from V and 11 bases from J, the junction kept 11 bases outside the gene matches. Germline V gene lookup returns CDR1 SGHNT and CDR2 YENEEA. This CDR3 spans 13 amino acids. The CDR3 region has the DNA TGTGCCAGCAGCCATGGGACAGCAGGGGAGGCTTTCTTT. Amino acid sequence: CASSHGTAGEAFF. The full variable domain, completed using reference TRBV11-3 and TRBJ1-1, is EAGVVQSPRYKIIEKKQPVAFWCNPISGHNTLYWYLQNLGQGPELLIRYENEEAVDDSQLPKDRFSAERLKGVDSTLKIQPAELGDSAVYLCASSHGTAGEAFFGQGTRLTVV.

The rearrangement links TRBV7-2 to TRBJ1-2; maybe TRBD1 (5 bases). Germline CDR1 SGHTA, CDR2 FQGNSA. The CDR3 covers 14 residues. Between the trimmed V and J ends, which lost 0 bases and 7 bases, there was a span of 12 bases. CDR3: CASSLALGGGGYTF. CDR3 coding DNA: TGTGCCAGCAGCTTAGCTCTGGGGGGAGGTGGCTACACCTTC.

Ten or more counts support this clonotype. This chain joins TRBV2 and TRBJ1-5, with TRBD1 matching over 7 bases. Looked up from germline, CDR1 is SNHLY and CDR2 is FYNNEI. This CDR3 has 15 residues. V was pared by 6 bases and J by 4 bases, with 9 bases of the junction left unmatched. The CDR3 is CASRSGQIANQPQHF. CDR3 sequence (DNA): TGTGCCAGCAGATCGGGACAGATCGCGAATCAGCCCCAGCATTTT.

This clonotype was counted at least ten times. The V and J genes are TRBV6-1 and TRBJ1-1, with 9 bases matching TRBD1. Germline V gene sequence: CDR1 MNHNS, CDR2 SASEGT. Losses at the gene ends were 8 bases for V and 6 bases for J; bases not matched to a gene: 1. The length of the CDR3 is 11 residues. The CDR3 spells CASRQGAEAFF. CDR3 DNA sequence: TGTGCCAGCCGACAGGGGGCTGAAGCTTTCTTT.

V gene TRBV12-3 or TRBV12-4 combines with J gene TRBJ1-1; D uncertain. V lost 3 bases, J lost 8 bases, and 16 bases lay in between. The CDR3 runs 14 residues. The CDR3 here is CASSFRGPGSEAFF. DNA of the CDR3: TGTGCCAGCAGTTTTCGGGGTCCAGGTTCCGAAGCTTTCTTT.

This clonotype came up a few times. The chain links TRBV6-2 or TRBV6-3 to TRBJ1-5, with TRBD1 matching over 9 bases. The CDR3 totals 16 residues. V lost 6 bases to trimming and J lost 6 bases; unmatched junction nucleotides: 12. Looked up from germline, CDR1 is MNHEY and CDR2 is SVGEGT. The CDR3 DNA reads as TGTGCCAGCAGAACCCAAACAGGGGGCCGAAGTCAGCCCCAGCATTTT. Protein: CASRTQTGGRSQPQHF.

A few counts support this clonotype. The chain links TRBV12-5 to TRBJ1-1; D is unclear. The germline V gene encodes CDR1 LGHNT and CDR2 FRNRAP. The CDR3 is 14 residues long. Trimming stripped 6 bases from V and 5 bases from J, with 16 bases between. The CDR3 DNA reads TGTGCTAGTGGCCCCGGAGACCCGGAGACTGAAGCTTTCTTT. Translated, it gives CASGPGDPETEAFF.

There are many counts of this clonotype. The chain is built from TRBV7-9 and TRBJ1-4, with D perhaps TRBD1 (6 bases). Trimming removed 1 base from V and 5 bases from J, with 8 bases in between. The CDR3 covers 14 residues. Germline V gene data show CDR1 as SEHNR and CDR2 as FQNEAQ (reference sequence). The DNA for the CDR3 is TGTGCCAGCAGCTTAGGGGGGGCGAATGAAAAACTGTTTTTT. Encoded protein: CASSLGGANEKLFF.

The chain uses TRBV7-2 and TRBJ1-6; the match to TRBD1 covers 9 bases. Germline values: CDR1 SGHTA, CDR2 FQGNSA. The CDR3 extends over 16 amino acids. The J segment lost 3 bases and the V segment lost 4 bases, leaving 4 bases of the junction unmatched. In DNA, the CDR3 is TGTGCCAGCAGCTCGACGACAGGGGGCTATAATTCACCCCTCCACTTT. Its protein product is CASSSTTGGYNSPLHF.

This clonotype was observed at least ten times. This chain joins TRBV10-3 and TRBJ2-3, with 10 bases identical to TRBD2. Germline CDR1 ENHRY, CDR2 SYGVKD. This CDR3 is built from 16 residues. After removal of 3 bases from V and 4 bases from J, the junction contained 7 bases not matched to a gene. CDR3 amino acids: CAISEPLAGYPDTQYF. CDR3 nucleotides: TGTGCCATCAGTGAACCACTAGCGGGGTACCCAGATACGCAGTATTTT.

This clonotype was counted between two and nine times. This rearrangement joins TRBV9 to TRBJ2-5; D is ambiguous. Trimming stripped 3 bases from V and 5 bases from J, with 11 bases between. The CDR3 is made up of 13 amino acids. The germline V gene encodes CDR1 SGDLS and CDR2 YYNGEE. CDR3 nucleotide sequence: TGTGCCAGCAGCGACAACAGAGCGGAGACCCAGTACTTC. Its translation is CASSDNRAETQYF.

The chain uses TRBV29-1 and TRBJ2-5; D tentatively fits TRBD1 or TRBD2 (5 bases each). V was clipped by 4 bases and J by 5 bases, with 14 bases between them. Germline V gene lookup returns CDR1 SQVTM and CDR2 ANQGSEA. The CDR3 consists of 13 residues. CDR3 bases: TGCAGCGTTGGGGGTTTGGGGGAGGAGACCCAGTACTTC. Its translation: CSVGGLGEETQYF.

The sample holds a few counts of this clonotype. This rearrangement joins TRBV29-1 to TRBJ2-5; no firm D call. This CDR3 contains 13 residues. Germline lookup yields CDR1 SQVTM and CDR2 ANQGSEA. V lost 2 bases to trimming and J lost 4 bases, with 11 bases between them. CDR3 nucleotides: TGCAGCGTTGAACCTGCCCTACGAGAGACCCAGTACTTC. As protein: CSVEPALRETQYF.

This clonotype was picked up many times. The gene calls are TRBV24-1 and TRBJ2-3; no firm D call. Trimming shortened V by 5 bases and J by 1 base, and 6 bases separated the two germline ends. Germline CDR1 is KGHDR and CDR2 is SFDVKD. This CDR3 has 13 amino acids. The CDR3 DNA reads as TGTGCCACCAGTGCCGTAGGCACAGATACGCAGTATTTT. This translates into CATSAVGTDTQYF.

In its sample, this clonotype was seen many times. The chain couples TRBV11-2 to TRBJ2-1; 9 positions match TRBD1. The CDR3 covers 17 residues. V lost 4 bases, J lost 4 bases, and 11 bases stayed unmatched. CDR1 SGHAT and CDR2 FQNNGV come from the germline V gene. The CDR3 sequence is CASSSTSGTGLYNEQFF. For the CDR3, the DNA is TGTGCCAGCAGCTCGACTTCCGGGACAGGGCTTTACAATGAGCAGTTCTTC. Drawing the rest from reference TRBV11-2 and TRBJ2-1, the complete variable domain is EAGVAQSPRYKIIEKRQSVAFWCNPISGHATLYWYQQILGQGPKLLIQFQNNGVVDDSQLPKDRFSAERLKGVDSTLKIQPAKLEDSAVYLCASSSTSGTGLYNEQFFGPGTRLTVL.

This clonotype was recorded a few times. The gene calls are TRBV12-3 or TRBV12-4 and TRBJ2-3, with D possibly TRBD1 on 5 matching bases. The CDR3 runs to 14 residues. Trimming left V 7 bases short and J 5 bases short, with 16 bases between. CDR3 nucleotide sequence: TGTGCCAGCATCAAAAAGGGGAAGATAGATACGCAGTATTTT. Protein: CASIKKGKIDTQYF.

This clonotype was detected many times. Here the CDR3 DNA reads TGTGCCAGCAGCCCTAGCGGGTCCTTCCAAGAGACCCAGTACTTC. This gives the protein CASSPSGSFQETQYF. V usage is TRBV7-9 and J usage is TRBJ2-5, with 8 bases aligning to TRBD2. The CDR3 is 15 amino acids. Trimming cost V 5 bases and J 1 base; bases outside gene matches: 6. Germline V gene lookup returns CDR1 SEHNR and CDR2 FQNEAQ (reference sequence).

This clonotype was seen a few times. The chain links TRBV12-3 or TRBV12-4 to TRBJ2-5; 14 positions match TRBD2. CDR3 length equals 19 residues. V lost 3 bases and J lost 1; bases outside the gene matches: 10. As DNA, the CDR3 is TGTGCCAGCAGTTTCAGACTAGCGGGGGGGCGGCCCCTCCAAGAGACCCAGTACTTC. Translation gives CASSFRLAGGRPLQETQYF.